This T cell receptor (beta chain) is from a study of cytomegalovirus exposure and HLA in healthy donors. About the research overall: From approximately 170 million T cells, an earlier analysis saw 120 million or so unique TCR beta sequences. The study, taken as a whole, reports: Later, TCR association rates were found to vary by HLA locus, highest for DRB1 and lowest for HLA-C.

The PCR used 60 Vbeta and 13 Jbeta primers. The table came from immunoSEQ multiplex PCR; TCRdb's copy has only in-frame clones and leaves some out. The repertoire holds about 150,000 clones, with about 80% as singletons. Though probably carrying unrecorded immune exposures, donors were nominally healthy at sampling. CDR3 size: 17 residues. CDR1 SNHLY and CDR2 FYNNEI come from the germline V gene. Trimming cost V 7 bases and J 0 bases, with 18 bases left between them. A word on this clone: Its specificity is unknown.

The chain uses TRBV2 and TRBJ1-4; D gene uncertain. Source material: PBMCs. The receptor's source is a man aged 25 to 45 in good health and CMV-seropositive. In nucleotides, the CDR3 is TGTGCCAGCACGGGGAATTCTTTGGGTGCAACTAATGAAAAACTGTTTTTT. Translation gives CASTGNSLGATNEKLFF.